In this sample, the clone carrying this T cell receptor beta chain turned up a few times. Its cognate antigen is unknown. The data are from a study of T-cell memory formation after mild COVID-19. The CDR3 contains 14 residues. V lost 5 bases and J lost 3, with 11 bases in between. CDR1 is LNHDA, CDR2 SQIVND, per germline (reference sequence). Study findings and constraints: Confirmation was lacking for SARS-CoV-2 specificity of second-wave clones that peaked on day 37. Contracting clones from day 15 to 85 showed balanced CD4/CD8; later expanders favored CD4+. Some SARS-CoV-2-responding clones were already detected in memory before infection.

TCRdb independently ran MiXCR on the 5' RACE reads; one entry per CDR3 protein. The table records around 450,000 distinct CDR3 sequences, about 24% of them present only once. The chain employs TRBV19 and TRBJ2-1; no definite D call. The sequence came from an adult woman who had mild COVID-19 (a few samples of this study predate the infection). Cell type and time point are not known. The specimen sequenced was PBMCs or a T cell subset sorted from them (not recorded which). CDR3 DNA: TGTGCCAGTAGTGACCAGTTACTCTACAATGAGCAGTTCTTC. This sequence encodes CASSDQLLYNEQFF.